This T cell receptor (beta chain) emerged from a study of breast tumors, draining lymph nodes, adjacent tissues (dated by TCRdb to about 2016). In the study overall: TCR beta repertoires were compared across tumor, adjacent nontumor tissue and axillary lymph nodes obtained from breast cancer patients. In human breast cancer, the study set out to evaluate how tumor, surrounding tissue and draining lymph node repertoires relate to one another and whether T cells may move between these sites. Results the study describes overall, beyond this receptor: Tumor T-cell repertoires showed less diversity than lymph node repertoires and more diversity than nontumor tissue repertoires, and tumor T-cell repertoires showed preferential V and J gene usage. Rather than being directly demonstrated, the conclusion that tumor T cells originate in lymph nodes was presented as consistent with a hypothesis. The data were considered consistent with most tumor T cells being derived from the lymph node and subsequently expanding within tumor tissue. Tumor and nontumor tissue repertoires were found to be significantly more similar in luminal-like than in basal-like breast cancer.

TCRdb lists the instrument as Illumina HiSeq 2000. TCR beta chain libraries were generated by multiplex PCR amplification. High-throughput sequencing was used to analyze the amplified TCR beta chain products. The raw public data were reprocessed by TCRdb itself: fastp quality trimming at Q25, MiXCR clonotype calling, in-frame beta chains only. Identical CDR3 proteins give one entry, which carries the most common genes and DNA. This sample gives about 230,000 distinct CDR3 sequences in total; about 30% of them show up just once. About 1.4% of the sample is in the top ten clones. This clonotype was counted many times. What this receptor recognizes is not known. One base away there is no much larger clone; base qualities are not given. From the germline V gene, CDR1 is SGHRS and CDR2 is YFSETQ. Unmatched junction bases come to 12, with V trimmed by 4 bases and J by 7 bases. Including the terminal cysteine and phenylalanine, the CDR3 comprises 17 residues. Kept here is only the CDR3 DNA, which spans 51 bases and is read in frame from base 1.

The axillary draining lymph nodes of breast cancer patients were the source of the lymph node samples. This clonotype was sampled from a female donor with breast cancer. Some clones in this sample may be carry-over from other donors' samples. Sequenced sample: axillary lymph node tissue. The chain uses TRBV5-1 and TRBJ1-6; 9 central nucleotides agree with TRBD1. The CDR3 region has the sequence CASSVASGTGYNSPLHF. The nucleotide sequence reads as follows: TGCGCCAGCAGCGTGGCCTCCGGGACAGGGTACAATTCACCCCTCCACTTT.